Presented here are 31 T cell receptor beta chains from one specimen sequenced in a study of blood T cell repertoires in COVID-19. Profiling relied on immunoSEQ multiplex PCR, and the TCRdb table lists in-frame clones only, not all of them. Among around 140,000 clones listed, nearly 80% were seen once. Sequenced sample: PBMCs or T cells enriched from blood (not recorded which). These receptors were obtained from a woman in her forties or fifties who had recovered from COVID-19.

The CDR3 DNA reads as TGTGCCCTAACTACTAGCTTCTACGAGCAGTACTTC. Its translation is CALTTSFYEQYF. The chain is built from TRBV6-5 and TRBJ2-7; tentative D call: TRBD2 (6 bases). This CDR3 region has 12 residues. The germline V and J ends were trimmed by 11 bases and 3 bases, with 14 bases remaining between them. Germline loops: CDR1 MNHEY, CDR2 SVGAGI.

The chain is built from TRBV2 and TRBJ2-2; D might be TRBD2 (6 bases). The germline V and J ends were trimmed by 6 bases and 6 bases, with 8 bases remaining between them. CDR3 size: 12 residues. In germline, CDR1 is SNHLY, CDR2 FYNNEI. CDR3 nucleotides: TGTGCCAGCAGCAGGGAGGCCGGGGAGCTGTTTTTT. It yields the protein CASSREAGELFF.

V is TRBV11-3 and J is TRBJ1-2; the D gene is possibly TRBD1 (5 bases). Germline values: CDR1 SGHNT, CDR2 YENEEA. The CDR3 runs 13 residues. V shed 5 bases and J shed 7 bases, with 14 bases lying between them. DNA of the CDR3: TGTGCCAGCAGCCGATTTTTGGGGGGTGGCTACACCTTC. Amino acid sequence: CASSRFLGGGYTF.

The gene calls are TRBV9 and TRBJ2-1; TRBD2 might be the D (5 bases). The V gene lost 4 bases and the J gene lost 8 bases, with 7 bases spanning the gap. This CDR3 has 11 residues. Germline V gene lookup returns CDR1 SGDLS and CDR2 YYNGEE. CDR3 bases: TGTGCCAGCAGCCGGACTGATGAGCAGTTCTTC. Its translation: CASSRTDEQFF.

The chain carries TRBV19 and TRBJ2-7; 9 nucleotides align to TRBD1. J was trimmed by 0 bases and V by 0 bases; bases with no gene match: 3. CDR3 length: 16 residues. Per the germline V gene, CDR1 is LNHDA and CDR2 is SQIVND (reference sequence). CDR3 sequence: CASSIESGQGSYEQYF. The CDR3 DNA sequence: TGTGCCAGTAGTATAGAGTCGGGACAGGGCTCCTACGAGCAGTACTTC.

The rearrangement links TRBV4-1 to TRBJ1-2, with a possible D match to TRBD1 (5 bases). The V and J ends lost 4 bases and 1 base respectively, with 16 bases between them. The CDR3 extends over 16 amino acids. Per the germline V gene, CDR1 is MGHRA and CDR2 is YSYEKL. In DNA, the CDR3 is TGCGCCAGCAGCCTCGGAACGTTACAGGATAACTATGGCTACACCTTC. Translated, it gives CASSLGTLQDNYGYTF.

The chain employs TRBV30 and TRBJ1-6, with a possible D match to TRBD1 (5 bases). V lost 0 bases and J 7 bases, leaving 16 bases between the germline ends. The CDR3 runs to 16 residues. Germline V gives CDR1 GTSNPN, CDR2 SVGIG (reference sequence). The CDR3 spells CAWSVVGGSGNSPLHF. CDR3 coding DNA: TGTGCCTGGAGTGTCGTCGGGGGGTCTGGGAATTCACCCCTCCACTTT.

This CDR3 is CASATGGDNSPLHF. The CDR3 DNA reads as TGTGCCAGCGCCACAGGGGGCGATAATTCACCCCTCCACTTT. The chain joins TRBV18 to TRBJ1-6, with 9 bases aligning to TRBD1. Germline V gene data show CDR1 as KGHSH and CDR2 as LQKENI. The V gene end was trimmed by 8 bases and the J gene end by 5 bases; junction bases not matched to a gene: 4. The CDR3 length is 14 residues. The full variable domain, with the rest looked up from reference TRBV18 and TRBJ1-6, is NAGVMQNPRHLVRRRGQEARLRCSPMKGHSHVYWYRQLPEEGLKFMVYLQKENIIDESGMPKERFSAEFPKEGPSILRIQQVVRGDSAAYFCASATGGDNSPLHFGNGTRLTVT.

V and J are TRBV12-3 or TRBV12-4 and TRBJ1-3; D gene uncertain. The CDR3 is 12 amino acids. V lost 11 bases and J lost 0, with 8 bases in between. CDR3 nucleotide sequence: TGTGCCTCACCGCGCTCTGGAAACACCATATATTTT. As protein: CASPRSGNTIYF.

The J gene is TRBJ2-7, the V gene TRBV12-5, with TRBD1 identical over 12 bases. The J segment lost 4 bases and the V segment lost 6 bases, leaving 4 bases of the junction unmatched. The germline V gene has CDR1 LGHNT and CDR2 FRNRAP. The CDR3 totals 14 residues. The CDR3 is CASGTGQGAYEQYF. In nucleotides, the CDR3 is TGTGCTAGTGGCACGGGACAGGGGGCATACGAGCAGTACTTC. The full variable domain, in which reference TRBV12-5 and TRBJ2-7 provide the parts outside the CDR3, is DARVTQTPRHKVTEMGQEVTMRCQPILGHNTVFWYRQTMMQGLELLAYFRNRAPLDDSGMPKDRFSAEMPDATLATLKIQPSEPRDSAVYFCASGTGQGAYEQYFGPGTRLTVT.

V is TRBV10-3 and J is TRBJ2-1, with 9 bases matching TRBD1. Germline values: CDR1 ENHRY, CDR2 SYGVKD. There are 15 residues in the CDR3. V shed 6 bases, J shed 4 bases, and the junction held 7 bases outside the gene matches. The CDR3 spells CAISPGTGHYNEQFF. The CDR3 nucleotides are TGTGCCATCAGCCCCGGGACAGGGCATTACAATGAGCAGTTCTTC.

In DNA form, the CDR3 reads TGTGCCAGCAGCTTAATGAGCGGGGCTAACACCGGGGAGCTGTTTTTT. Protein product: CASSLMSGANTGELFF. This sequence joins TRBV7-3 and TRBJ2-2; 7 nucleotides align to TRBD2. From germline, CDR1 is SGHTA and CDR2 FQGTGA. V was clipped by 1 base and J by 2 bases; unmatched bases: 4. This CDR3 spans 16 amino acids.

The CDR3 DNA sequence: TGTGCCAGCAGTGCCCAACGGGTGAACACTGAAGCTTTCTTT. Encoded protein: CASSAQRVNTEAFF. The J gene is TRBJ1-1, the V gene TRBV27; D gene uncertain. With 5 bases removed from V and 0 bases from J, the gap between germline ends came to 10 bases. CDR1 is MNHEY, CDR2 SMNVEV, per germline (reference sequence). The CDR3 has 14 amino acids.

The gene calls are TRBV13 and TRBJ2-1, with 14 bases identical to TRBD2. The CDR3 contains 16 residues. V lost 3 bases, J lost 3 bases, and 1 base stayed unmatched. Germline CDR1 PRHDT, CDR2 FYEKMQ (reference sequence). CDR3 sequence: CASSLGTSGSYNEQFF. CDR3 sequence (DNA): TGTGCCAGCAGCTTGGGGACTAGCGGGAGCTACAATGAGCAGTTCTTC. Supplemented by reference TRBV13 and TRBJ2-1, the full variable domain reads AAGVIQSPRHLIKEKRETATLKCYPIPRHDTVYWYQQGPGQDPQFLISFYEKMQSDKGSIPDRFSAQQFSDYHSELNMSSLELGDSALYFCASSLGTSGSYNEQFFGPGTRLTVL.

The chain recombines TRBV5-1 with TRBJ1-6, with TRBD1 matching 8 bases. Trimming removed 3 bases from V and 9 bases from J; junction bases left unmatched: 5. The CDR3 sequence is 14 residues long. Germline V lookup: CDR1 SGHRS, CDR2 YFSETQ. The CDR3 nucleotides are TGCGCCAGCAGCTCCGGACAGGGCACTTCACCCCTCCACTTT. Its translation: CASSSGQGTSPLHF.

The chain joins TRBV7-9 to TRBJ2-1; tentative D call: TRBD2 (7 bases). Germline V gene lookup returns CDR1 SEHNR and CDR2 FQNEAQ (reference sequence). The V gene lost 10 bases and the J gene lost 5 bases, with 15 bases spanning the gap. This CDR3 comprises 13 residues. The CDR3: CATHRGANNEQFF. CDR3 DNA sequence: TGTGCCACGCATCGGGGGGCCAACAATGAGCAGTTCTTC.

This CDR3 is CAWRAGASYNSPLHF. As DNA, the CDR3 is TGTGCCTGGAGAGCGGGGGCCTCCTATAATTCACCCCTCCACTTT. This chain connects TRBV30 to TRBJ1-6; D may be TRBD1 (6 bases). Germline V gene lookup returns CDR1 GTSNPN and CDR2 SVGIG (reference sequence). V lost 3 bases and J 0 bases, leaving 9 bases between the germline ends. This CDR3 is 15 amino acids long. The full variable domain, rest sourced from reference TRBV30 and TRBJ1-6, is SQTIHQWPATLVQPVGSPLSLECTVEGTSNPNLYWYRQAAGRGLQLLFYSVGIGQISSEVPQNLSASRPQDRQFILSSKKLLLSDSGFYLCAWRAGASYNSPLHFGNGTRLTVT.

The CDR3 region is CASTSGFTGELFF. DNA of the CDR3: TGTGCCAGCACATCCGGGTTCACCGGGGAGCTGTTTTTT. The gene calls are TRBV5-5 and TRBJ2-2; the D is unclear. The CDR3 length is 13 residues. Trimming cost V 6 bases and J 4 bases, with 10 bases left between them. CDR1 and CDR2 from the germline V gene are SGHKS and YYEKEE (reference sequence).

The chain joins TRBV30 to TRBJ2-1; maybe TRBD2 (5 bases). The CDR3 consists of 15 residues. Germline CDR1 and CDR2: GTSNPN and SVGIG (reference sequence). Trimming removed 4 bases from V and 9 bases from J, with 22 bases in between. The CDR3 region has the DNA TGTGCCTGGAAGTCCCTACAGTTCCTCGGAGGTGAGCAGTTCTTC. This codes for CAWKSLQFLGGEQFF.

The chain joins TRBV9 to TRBJ1-1; 9 nucleotides line up with TRBD1. The V gene's germline CDR1 is SGDLS and CDR2 YYNGEE. Trimming removed 6 bases from V and 8 bases from J; junction bases left unmatched: 8. The CDR3 length is 13 residues. CDR3 DNA sequence: TGTGCCAGCAAGACAGGGGGAAATGGGGAAGCTTTCTTT. Translated, it gives CASKTGGNGEAFF.

The rearrangement joins TRBV3-1 (or the pseudogene TRBV3-2) to TRBJ2-1; possibly TRBD1 for D (7 bases). Germline V CDR1 and CDR2: LGHDT, YNNKEL (reference sequence). Trimming removed 0 bases at V and 4 bases at J, with 10 bases between. The CDR3 runs 15 residues. The DNA for the CDR3 is TGTGCCAGCAGCCAAGAGTCAGGGGGGTACAATGAGCAGTTCTTC. It is translated as CASSQESGGYNEQFF.

The chain carries TRBV7-9 and TRBJ1-4, with 7 bases matching TRBD1. V shed 5 bases and J 3 bases; nucleotides not matched to a gene: 3. This CDR3 has 14 amino acids. The germline V gene has CDR1 SEHNR and CDR2 FQNEAQ (reference sequence). The CDR3: CASSEGASNEKLFF. In DNA, the CDR3 is TGTGCCAGCAGCGAGGGGGCGTCTAATGAAAAACTGTTTTTT.

The chain uses TRBV11-3 and TRBJ1-2, with TRBD1 as a possible D gene (5 bases). Trimming took 3 bases from V and 8 from J, leaving 13 bases between them. Germline V gene lookup returns CDR1 SGHNT and CDR2 YENEEA. The CDR3 extends over 13 amino acids. The CDR3 coding sequence is TGTGCCAGCAGCTTCGGGGGAGGATTCGGCTACACCTTC. It yields the protein CASSFGGGFGYTF. The full variable domain, with the rest looked up from reference TRBV11-3 and TRBJ1-2, is EAGVVQSPRYKIIEKKQPVAFWCNPISGHNTLYWYLQNLGQGPELLIRYENEEAVDDSQLPKDRFSAERLKGVDSTLKIQPAELGDSAVYLCASSFGGGFGYTFGSGTRLTVV.

The V and J genes are TRBV29-1 and TRBJ2-7; D might be TRBD2 (5 bases). This CDR3 contains 14 residues. CDR1 and CDR2 from the germline V gene are SQVTM and ANQGSEA. Trimming cost V 6 bases and J 8 bases, with 23 bases left between them. DNA for the CDR3: TGCAGCGTCTTGCGTACAAGAGGGTCGAGCAAGCAGTACTTC. Its protein is CSVLRTRGSSKQYF.

The rearrangement uses TRBV19 and TRBJ2-1; 12 bases fit TRBD2. The CDR3 sequence is 16 residues long. The germline gives CDR1 LNHDA, CDR2 SQIVND (reference sequence). V dropped 6 bases and J dropped 7; count of bases not matched to a gene: 10. The CDR3 nucleotides are TGTGCCAGTAGCCTTAAGACTAGCGGGAGTTGGAATGAGCAGTTCTTC. Encoded protein: CASSLKTSGSWNEQFF.

This chain joins TRBV29-1 and TRBJ2-5, with D perhaps TRBD2 (6 bases). V was cut by 3 bases and J by 5 bases, with 13 bases left in between. This CDR3 is built from 13 residues. Per germline, CDR1 SQVTM and CDR2 ANQGSEA. The CDR3 sequence is CSVDVGGSETQYF. The CDR3 region has the DNA TGCAGCGTTGACGTTGGGGGGTCGGAGACCCAGTACTTC.

The genes are TRBV19 and TRBJ2-7, with 9 bases that match TRBD1. V was pared by 4 bases and J by 3 bases, with 7 bases of the junction left unmatched. Per germline, CDR1 LNHDA and CDR2 SQIVND (reference sequence). The CDR3 sequence is 15 residues long. Here the CDR3 reads CASSTAGTGSYEQYF. As DNA, the CDR3 is TGTGCCAGTAGTACCGCCGGGACAGGGAGCTACGAGCAGTACTTC.

The sample holds a few counts of this clone. This chain joins TRBV11-3 and TRBJ1-4; no reliable D call. The germline V gene has CDR1 SGHNT and CDR2 YENEEA. V gave up 5 bases and J gave up 8 bases, with 12 bases separating them. The CDR3 runs to 13 residues. The CDR3: CASSPNTEEKLFF. CDR3 sequence (DNA): TGTGCCAGCAGCCCAAATACAGAAGAAAAACTGTTTTTT.

The V call is TRBV24-1, the J call TRBJ2-1; 8 nucleotides align to TRBD2. Germline CDR1 reads KGHDR; CDR2 reads SFDVKD. Trimming at V came to 9 bases and at J to 4 bases, leaving 10 bases not matched to a gene. There are 15 residues in the CDR3. This CDR3 reads CATPRSGGGYNEQFF. In DNA, the CDR3 is TGTGCCACCCCCAGGTCGGGAGGGGGGTACAATGAGCAGTTCTTC.

The chain joins TRBV6-5 to TRBJ2-7; 7 bases agree with TRBD2. Germline values: CDR1 MNHEY, CDR2 SVGAGI. This CDR3 has 15 residues. Unmatched junction bases numbered 9, after V lost 7 bases and J lost 0 bases. This CDR3 reads CASTKREGSSYEQYF. The CDR3 nucleotides are TGTGCCAGCACCAAAAGGGAGGGAAGCTCCTACGAGCAGTACTTC.

The rearrangement uses TRBV19 and TRBJ2-2; 8 bases agree with TRBD1. Losses at the gene ends were 1 base for V and 3 bases for J; bases not matched to a gene: 4. Germline-derived CDR1 and CDR2 are LNHDA and SQIVND (reference sequence). CDR3 length equals 16 residues. CDR3 nucleotide sequence: TGTGCCAGTAGTATAGTTAGGACAGGGTACACCGGGGAGCTGTTTTTT. This translates into CASSIVRTGYTGELFF.